A selection of T cell receptor beta chains follows, all from one sample in a study of beta chain features in type 1 diabetes. Clones were read by immunoSEQ multiplex PCR, and TCRdb kept only the in-frame ones, dropping some. Seen here are 360,000 or so clones, 15% to 20% observed once, and the top ten hold approximately 0.046%. The sequencing sample was made of naive CD4+ T cells from blood. These receptors all stem from a woman in her late teens or twenties in good health. Both conserved end residues are part of each CDR3. The order of the fields is J gene, clone size, D gene, V gene, CDR3 protein, CDR3 DNA. A D gene is named only where the DNA matches it firmly. Clone size is stated in some rows and not others, as once, few, many or a class when expanded.

TRBJ2-3,.,TRBD1,TRBV30,CAWTGTDFSTDTQYF,TGTGCCTGGACCGGGACAGACTTTTCCACAGATACGCAGTATTTT
TRBJ2-3,few,TRBD1,TRBV4-2,CASSQDRQGRGTQYF,TGTGCCAGCAGCCAAGATAGACAGGGCCGGGGTACGCAGTATTTT
TRBJ2-1,few,TRBD2,TRBV7-9,CASSPGAGGRHNEQFF,TGTGCCAGCAGCCCCGGAGCGGGAGGGCGCCACAATGAGCAGTTCTTC
TRBJ2-3,.,.,TRBV18,CASSPPDTTDTQYF,TGTGCCAGCTCACCTCCAGATACCACAGATACGCAGTATTTT
TRBJ2-5,few,.,TRBV7-9,CASSQGQETQYF,TGTGCCAGCAGCCAGGGCCAAGAGACCCAGTACTTC
TRBJ2-3,few,.,TRBV30,CAWSGGRDTQYF,TGTGCCTGGAGTGGGGGCCGAGATACGCAGTATTTT
TRBJ1-2,.,TRBD1,TRBV9,CASSVDRGNYGYTF,TGTGCCAGCAGCGTAGACAGGGGCAACTATGGCTACACCTTC
TRBJ1-2,.,.,TRBV2,CASTPATGNYGYTF,TGTGCCAGCACCCCTGCCACAGGGAACTATGGCTACACCTTC
TRBJ2-7,.,TRBD1,TRBV19,CASSAPGQYEQYF,TGTGCCAGTAGTGCACCGGGACAGTACGAGCAGTACTTC
TRBJ2-7,.,.,TRBV6-1,CASSSHPFGTYEQYF,TGTGCCAGCAGTTCCCACCCCTTCGGGACCTACGAGCAGTACTTC
TRBJ1-5,.,TRBD1,TRBV6-5,CASGRQGRNQPQHF,TGTGCCAGCGGCCGACAGGGGCGAAATCAGCCCCAGCATTTT
TRBJ2-5,.,TRBD1,TRBV29-1,CSVLQGARETQYF,TGCAGCGTTCTACAGGGGGCAAGAGAGACCCAGTACTTC
TRBJ2-5,few,TRBD2,TRBV5-1,CASSLTGTSGETQYF,TGCGCCAGCAGCTTGACCGGGACTAGCGGGGAGACCCAGTACTTC
TRBJ1-1,few,.,TRBV7-9,CASSLARGGAFF,TGTGCCAGCAGCTTAGCGCGGGGGGGGGCTTTCTTT
TRBJ1-1,.,.,TRBV18,CASSPQLSRPQDTEAFF,TGTGCCAGCTCACCACAATTATCCAGACCTCAGGACACTGAAGCTTTCTTT
TRBJ2-3,few,TRBD2,TRBV4-1,CASSQSGLAVGTDTQYF,TGCGCCAGCAGCCAATCCGGACTAGCCGTCGGCACAGATACGCAGTATTTT
TRBJ1-2,.,.,TRBV30,CAWGGRGFDYGYTF,TGTGCCTGGGGGGGACGGGGGTTCGACTATGGCTACACCTTC
TRBJ2-3,.,TRBD2,TRBV4-2,CASSLREGVADTQYF,TGTGCCAGCAGCCTGCGGGAGGGCGTAGCAGATACGCAGTATTTT
TRBJ2-2,.,TRBD2,TRBV5-1,CASSWLGLVNTGELFF,TGCGCCAGCAGCTGGTTGGGACTAGTGAACACCGGGGAGCTGTTTTTT
TRBJ2-3,.,.,TRBV9,CASSVGGNQLTDTQYF,TGTGCCAGCAGCGTAGGAGGGAATCAGTTAACAGATACGCAGTATTTT
TRBJ1-1,few,.,TRBV30,CAWSPRQSMNTEAFF,TGTGCCTGGAGTCCCCGACAGAGCATGAACACTGAAGCTTTCTTT
TRBJ2-1,few,TRBD2,TRBV19,CASSIRLAGGTNEQFF,TGTGCCAGTAGTATACGACTAGCGGGGGGTACCAATGAGCAGTTCTTC
TRBJ1-1,few,TRBD1,TRBV19,CASSNRGRGTEAFF,TGTGCCAGTAGTAACAGGGGGCGCGGCACTGAAGCTTTCTTT
TRBJ2-1,.,.,TRBV12-2,CASRLCLAIPPLYNEQFF,TGTGCAAGTCGCTTATGTCTAGCAATCCCCCCGCTCTACAATGAGCAGTTCTTC
TRBJ2-7,.,TRBD2,TRBV30,CAWRASGSRYEQYF,TGTGCCTGGAGGGCTAGCGGGAGTCGGTACGAGCAGTACTTC
TRBJ2-4,few,.,TRBV7-2,CASSVAGAIQYF,TGTGCCAGCAGCGTGGCGGGGGCCATTCAGTACTTC
TRBJ1-6,few,TRBD1,TRBV7-9,CASSPGTDNSPLHF,TGTGCCAGCAGCCCCGGGACAGATAATTCACCCCTCCACTTT
TRBJ2-1,.,.,TRBV2,CASSEAALQEFF,TGTGCCAGCAGTGAAGCGGCACTCCAGGAGTTCTTC
TRBJ1-1,.,.,TRBV19,CASSIRGIAEAFF,TGTGCCAGTAGTATCAGGGGTATCGCTGAAGCTTTCTTT
TRBJ1-2,few,.,TRBV28,CASSFGQNYGYTF,TGTGCCAGCAGTTTCGGACAGAACTATGGCTACACCTTC
TRBJ2-3,few,TRBD2,TRBV11-2,CASRLAGALGTDTQYF,TGTGCCAGCCGACTAGCGGGGGCTTTGGGGACAGATACGCAGTATTTT
TRBJ1-1,.,TRBD1,TRBV30,CAWSVSQGKAFF,TGTGCCTGGAGTGTGTCACAGGGGAAAGCTTTCTTT
TRBJ1-2,few,TRBD1,TRBV4-2,CASSPTGGIGYTF,TGTGCCAGCAGCCCGACAGGGGGTATAGGCTACACCTTC
TRBJ2-7,.,.,TRBV9,CASSTESSYEQYF,TGTGCCAGCAGTACCGAGTCCTCCTACGAGCAGTACTTC
TRBJ2-1,.,TRBD2,TRBV19,CASSLSGGWDEQFF,TGTGCCAGTAGTCTCAGCGGGGGGTGGGATGAGCAGTTCTTC
TRBJ2-5,few,.,TRBV9,CASSVVSGPGTQYF,TGTGCCAGCAGCGTAGTGTCAGGGCCGGGGACCCAGTACTTC
TRBJ1-2,.,.,TRBV25-1,CASRQGSTGYTF,TGTGCCAGCAGACAGGGTAGTACTGGCTACACCTTC
TRBJ2-6,few,.,TRBV7-3,CASSFVSLSGANVLTF,TGTGCCAGCAGCTTCGTTTCTCTCTCTGGGGCCAACGTCCTGACTTTC
TRBJ2-1,.,TRBD2,TRBV7-2,CASTSWGGGYNEQFF,TGTGCCAGCACCTCTTGGGGCGGGGGGTACAATGAGCAGTTCTTC
TRBJ2-7,.,.,TRBV6-5,CASSYGDSYEQYF,TGTGCCAGCAGTTACGGAGACAGCTACGAGCAGTACTTC
TRBJ1-1,few,TRBD1,TRBV6-6,CASSYGTANTEAFF,TGTGCCAGCAGTTACGGGACAGCGAACACTGAAGCTTTCTTT